The 23 T cell receptor beta chains reported below all come from one sample, sequenced in a study of spatial heterogeneity in lung cancer. A single record per CDR3 protein comes from TCRdb applying MiXCR to the 5' RACE reads. This table has tens of thousands of distinct CDR3 sequences, 7.5% to 10% appearing once. As to time point: sample taken at primary tumor resection. Researchers sequenced whole RNA taken from tumor, nontumor lung or frozen PBMC without sorting. Sequencing used PBMCs, obtained at surgery. The receptors stem from a male donor with early-stage non-small cell lung cancer.

This clonotype occurred many times. The rearrangement joins TRBV3-1 to TRBJ2-5; 8 bases are shared with TRBD1. J was trimmed by 3 bases and V by 1 base; bases with no gene match: 1. From germline, CDR1 is LGHDT and CDR2 YNNKEL (reference sequence). The CDR3 sequence is 14 residues long. The DNA for the CDR3 is TGTGCCAGCAGCCAAGTGGACAGGGAAGAGACCCAGTACTTC. This codes for CASSQVDREETQYF.

The sample holds many counts of this clonotype. The chain has TRBV5-1 and TRBJ2-1, with 10 nucleotides matching TRBD2. Trimming removed 3 bases from V and 7 bases from J; junction bases left unmatched: 13. The germline gives CDR1 SGHRS, CDR2 YFSETQ. The CDR3 sequence is 17 residues long. CDR3 coding DNA: TGCGCCAGCAGCTCCCTACTAGCGGGAATGGTAACGAATGAGCAGTTCTTC. Protein sequence: CASSSLLAGMVTNEQFF.

This clonotype was seen repeatedly, ten times or more. The V and J genes are TRBV20-1 and TRBJ2-3, with D perhaps TRBD1 (5 bases). CDR1 is DFQATT and CDR2 is SNEGSKA in the germline V gene (reference sequence). The CDR3 contains 15 residues. The ends were cut back, 0 bases at V and 5 bases at J, with 15 bases in the middle. Here the CDR3 reads CSARDGAGAGDTQYF. The DNA of the CDR3 is TGCAGTGCTAGAGATGGGGCAGGTGCCGGAGATACGCAGTATTTT.

The chain recombines TRBV15 with TRBJ2-1; perhaps TRBD1 as D (6 bases). V was pared by 7 bases and J by 1 base, with 8 bases between. The CDR3 has 13 residues. Germline CDR1 LNHNV, CDR2 YYDKDF (reference sequence). The CDR3 here is CATKGGSYNEQFF. The CDR3, as DNA: TGTGCCACCAAAGGGGGATCCTACAATGAGCAGTTCTTC.

The chain combines TRBV12-3 or TRBV12-4 with TRBJ1-2; D unresolved. V was shortened by 7 bases and J by 8 bases, with 11 bases between the two germline ends. The CDR3 is made up of 11 amino acids. CDR3 sequence reads: CASTKTPGYTF. DNA for the CDR3: TGTGCCAGCACTAAGACACCCGGCTACACCTTC.

This clonotype has just a few counts. The chain carries TRBV28 and TRBJ2-4, with TRBD2 matching 11 bases. The CDR3 contains 18 residues. With V trimmed by 6 bases and J by 1 base, 11 bases remained unmatched. Germline CDR1 is MDHEN and CDR2 is SYDVKM. The CDR3 sequence: CASRELAGVRTAKNIQYF. The CDR3 DNA sequence: TGTGCCAGCAGAGAACTAGCGGGAGTGAGGACGGCCAAAAACATTCAGTACTTC.

The rearrangement uses TRBV4-3 and TRBJ2-2; D not resolved. Trimming left V 0 bases short and J 1 base short, with 9 bases between. The CDR3 covers 16 residues. In germline, CDR1 is LGHNA, CDR2 YSLEER. The CDR3 DNA sequence: TGCGCCAGCAGCCAAGATGCACAACTGAACACCGGGGAGCTGTTTTTT. Translating gives CASSQDAQLNTGELFF.

This clonotype was counted many times. This chain connects TRBV20-1 to TRBJ1-5; D unclear. V dropped 3 bases and J dropped 5 bases, with 5 bases sitting between them. This CDR3 is built from 11 residues. Germline CDR1 reads DFQATT; CDR2 reads SNEGSKA (reference sequence). The CDR3 nucleotides are TGCAGTGCTAGCCCCGATCAGCCCCAGCATTTT. Translating it yields CSASPDQPQHF.

The chain links TRBV5-1 to TRBJ1-1, with D maybe TRBD1 (5 bases). The CDR3 has 12 residues. Per the germline V gene, CDR1 is SGHRS and CDR2 is YFSETQ. V lost 4 bases and J lost 11, with 15 bases in between. The CDR3 protein is CASSEPTGAAFF. CDR3 coding DNA: TGCGCCAGCAGCGAGCCCACAGGCGCCGCTTTCTTT.

This clonotype was seen ten or more times. J is TRBJ2-4 and V is TRBV25-1; 10 bases are a match to TRBD2. The CDR3 runs to 14 residues. With V trimmed by 3 bases and J by 16 bases, 12 bases remained unmatched. Per germline, CDR1 MGHDK and CDR2 SYGVNS. CDR3 protein: CASSDPLSSGSFYF. Written as DNA, the CDR3 is TGTGCCAGCAGTGATCCACTCTCTAGCGGGAGTTTCTACTTC.

This clonotype was detected a few times. The gene calls are TRBV6-6 and TRBJ2-1, with 9 nucleotides matching TRBD2. After removal of 0 bases from V and 6 bases from J, the junction contained 12 bases not matched to a gene. CDR1 MNHNY and CDR2 SVGAGI come from the germline V gene (reference sequence). CDR3 size: 18 residues. In DNA, the CDR3 is TGTGCCAGCAGTTACTCGTGGTCTAGCGGGACGAGAGGCAATGAGCAGTTCTTC. Protein: CASSYSWSSGTRGNEQFF.

The chain couples TRBV11-1 to TRBJ2-2; tentatively, D is TRBD1 (6 bases). V was shortened by 6 bases and J by 2 bases, with 13 bases between the two germline ends. CDR1 is SGHAT, CDR2 FQDESV, per germline (reference sequence). The CDR3 contains 15 residues. CDR3 sequence reads: CASRTGHGNTGELFF. The CDR3 nucleotides read TGTGCCAGCAGGACGGGACACGGAAACACCGGGGAGCTGTTTTTT.

This clonotype was observed a few times. At one end, the junction sequence differs from germline, possibly due to a read error. The V gene is TRBV14, the J gene TRBJ2-1; D uncertain. This CDR3 comprises 15 residues. Germline CDR1 SGHDN, CDR2 FVKESK. This CDR3 reads CASSEDWPLYNEQFF. In DNA, the CDR3 is TGTGCCAGCAGCGAAGACTGGCCACTCTACAATGAGCAGTTCTTC.

V gene TRBV10-3 combines with J gene TRBJ2-1, with TRBD1 matching over 10 bases. V lost 8 bases, J lost 0 bases, and 10 bases stayed unmatched. This CDR3 has 17 amino acids. Looked up from germline, CDR1 is ENHRY and CDR2 is SYGVKD. CDR3 protein: CAIGGQGLQRSYNEQFF. The CDR3 nucleotides read TGTGCCATCGGGGGACAGGGGCTACAACGCTCCTACAATGAGCAGTTCTTC.

This clonotype has just a few counts. The chain is built from TRBV20-1 and TRBJ2-4; TRBD2 might be the D (5 bases). Per germline, CDR1 DFQATT and CDR2 SNEGSKA (reference sequence). CDR3 length: 10 residues. V lost 5 bases to trimming and J lost 8 bases, with 7 bases between them. The DNA for the CDR3 is TGCAGTGCTGGACTGGACATTCAGTACTTC. Translating gives CSAGLDIQYF.

This clonotype was seen repeatedly, ten times or more. This sequence joins TRBV28 and TRBJ2-3; the D is unclear. V was trimmed by 3 bases and J by 9 bases, leaving 16 bases between them. Germline V gene sequence: CDR1 MDHEN, CDR2 SYDVKM. This CDR3 has 14 amino acids. CDR3 amino acids: CASSFPKTSTTQYF. The CDR3 coding sequence is TGTGCCAGCAGTTTTCCCAAGACTTCGACCACGCAGTATTTT.

The rearrangement joins TRBV28 to TRBJ1-4; unclear D gene. Trimming took 5 bases from V and 5 from J, leaving 12 bases between them. Germline V gene lookup returns CDR1 MDHEN and CDR2 SYDVKM. This CDR3 has 14 amino acids. The CDR3 DNA follows: TGTGCCAGCAGTCCCCCAGCTTTGAATGAAAAACTGTTTTTT. It is translated as CASSPPALNEKLFF.

This clonotype is a singleton in its sample. The rearrangement joins TRBV3-1 to TRBJ2-1, with 15 nucleotides matching TRBD2. Germline CDR1 is LGHDT and CDR2 is YNNKEL (reference sequence). The CDR3 contains 18 residues. J lost 7 bases, V lost 3 bases, and 10 bases had no gene match. The CDR3 DNA follows: TGTGCCAGCAGCCAGGGGAGGACTAGCGGGAGGGTCCGGAATGAGCAGTTCTTC. Translating gives CASSQGRTSGRVRNEQFF.

CDR3: CASRSSGLTYEQYF. In DNA form, the CDR3 reads TGTGCCAGCAGAAGTAGCGGGCTTACCTACGAGCAGTACTTC. This rearrangement joins TRBV14 to TRBJ2-7, with 7 nucleotides matching TRBD2. The germline V gene has CDR1 SGHDN and CDR2 FVKESK. This CDR3 is 14 amino acids long. With 6 bases clipped from V and 2 bases from J, the junction kept 7 bases outside the gene matches.

V usage is TRBV6-2 or TRBV6-3 and J usage is TRBJ1-1; D is uncertain. This CDR3 contains 16 residues. Germline-derived CDR1 and CDR2 are MNHEY and SVGEGT. Trimming stripped 0 bases from V and 8 bases from J, with 19 bases between. The chain's CDR3 is CASSYSKLNGPSEAFF. In nucleotides, the CDR3 is TGTGCCAGCAGTTACTCGAAACTTAACGGACCATCCGAAGCTTTCTTT.

V usage is TRBV4-1 and J usage is TRBJ2-5; no clear D gene. The CDR3 length is 14 residues. Germline V gene sequence: CDR1 MGHRA, CDR2 YSYEKL. Between the trimmed V and J ends, which lost 0 bases and 2 bases, there was a span of 7 bases. CDR3 sequence (DNA): TGCGCCAGCAGCCAAGAACAGACTCAAGAGACCCAGTACTTC. Residues: CASSQEQTQETQYF.

CDR3 protein: CAISGPSGGAGNIQYF. As DNA, the CDR3 is TGTGCCATCAGTGGGCCTAGCGGGGGGGCCGGGAACATTCAGTACTTC. This chain links TRBV10-3 with TRBJ2-4; 12 bases are a match to TRBD2. The CDR3 runs to 16 residues. Germline V lookup: CDR1 ENHRY, CDR2 SYGVKD. With V trimmed by 4 bases and J by 7 bases, 8 bases remained unmatched.

There are many counts of this clonotype. The CDR3 here is CASSFRTGQETQYF. The CDR3 DNA sequence: TGTGCCAGCAGCTTTCGGACGGGACAAGAGACCCAGTACTTC. The chain couples TRBV5-8 to TRBJ2-5; tentatively, D is TRBD2 (5 bases). Germline V gene sequence: CDR1 SGHTS, CDR2 YDEGEE. CDR3 length: 14 residues. V lost 2 bases and J 2 bases, leaving 10 bases between the germline ends.